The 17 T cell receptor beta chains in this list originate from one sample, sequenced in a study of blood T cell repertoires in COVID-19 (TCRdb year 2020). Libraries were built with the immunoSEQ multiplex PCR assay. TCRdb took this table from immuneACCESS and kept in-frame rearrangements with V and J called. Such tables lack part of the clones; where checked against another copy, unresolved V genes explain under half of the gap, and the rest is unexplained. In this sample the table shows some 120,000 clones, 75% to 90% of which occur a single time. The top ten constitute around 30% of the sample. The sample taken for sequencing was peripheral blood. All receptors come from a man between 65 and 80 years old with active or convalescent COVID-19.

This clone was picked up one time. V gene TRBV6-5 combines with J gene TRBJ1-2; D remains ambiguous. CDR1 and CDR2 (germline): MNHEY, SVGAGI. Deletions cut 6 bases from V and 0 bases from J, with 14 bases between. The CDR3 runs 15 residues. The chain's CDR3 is CASSPNGIANYGYTF. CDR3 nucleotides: TGTGCCAGCAGCCCCAACGGGATAGCTAACTATGGCTACACCTTC.

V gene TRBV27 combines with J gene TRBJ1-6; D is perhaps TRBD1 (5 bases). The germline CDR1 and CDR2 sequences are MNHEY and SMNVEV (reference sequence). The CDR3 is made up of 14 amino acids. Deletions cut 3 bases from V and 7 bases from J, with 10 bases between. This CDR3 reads CASSFWGDNSPLHF. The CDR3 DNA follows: TGTGCCAGCAGTTTCTGGGGGGACAATTCACCCCTCCACTTT.

The CDR3 loop reads CASSPPGQGYNEQFF. The CDR3 DNA reads TGTGCCAGCTCTCCCCCGGGACAGGGGTACAATGAGCAGTTCTTC. This chain uses TRBV18 with TRBJ2-1; 10 nucleotides match TRBD1. V gave up 6 bases and J gave up 4 bases; unmatched junction bases: 6. Looked up from germline, CDR1 is KGHSH and CDR2 is LQKENI. The CDR3 contains 15 residues.

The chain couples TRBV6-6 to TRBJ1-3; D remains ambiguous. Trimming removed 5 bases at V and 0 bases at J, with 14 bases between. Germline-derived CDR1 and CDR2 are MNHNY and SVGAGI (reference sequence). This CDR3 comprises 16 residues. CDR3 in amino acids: CASSPGGSASGNTIYF. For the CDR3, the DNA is TGTGCCAGCAGTCCTGGAGGCTCGGCCTCTGGAAACACCATATATTTT.

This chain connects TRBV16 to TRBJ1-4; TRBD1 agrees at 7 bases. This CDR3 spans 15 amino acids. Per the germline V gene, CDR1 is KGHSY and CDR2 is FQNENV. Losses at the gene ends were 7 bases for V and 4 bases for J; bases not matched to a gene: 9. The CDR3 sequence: CASTLKGQLNEKLFF. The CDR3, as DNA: TGTGCCAGCACCCTCAAGGGACAGCTTAATGAAAAACTGTTTTTT.

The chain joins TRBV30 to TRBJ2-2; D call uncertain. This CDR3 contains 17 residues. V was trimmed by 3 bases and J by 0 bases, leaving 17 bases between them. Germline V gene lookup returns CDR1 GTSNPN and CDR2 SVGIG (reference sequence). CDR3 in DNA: TGTGCCTGGAGGCCGAGATTTGACTCGACGAACACCGGGGAGCTGTTTTTT. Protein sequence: CAWRPRFDSTNTGELFF. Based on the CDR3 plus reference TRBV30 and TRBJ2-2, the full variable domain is SQTIHQWPATLVQPVGSPLSLECTVEGTSNPNLYWYRQAAGRGLQLLFYSVGIGQISSEVPQNLSASRPQDRQFILSSKKLLLSDSGFYLCAWRPRFDSTNTGELFFGEGSRLTVL.

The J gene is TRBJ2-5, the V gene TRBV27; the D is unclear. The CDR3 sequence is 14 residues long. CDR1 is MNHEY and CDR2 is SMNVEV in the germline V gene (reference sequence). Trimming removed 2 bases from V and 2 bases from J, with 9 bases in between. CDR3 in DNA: TGTGCCAGCAGTTTACTGGCGGCTCAAGAGACCCAGTACTTC. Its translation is CASSLLAAQETQYF.

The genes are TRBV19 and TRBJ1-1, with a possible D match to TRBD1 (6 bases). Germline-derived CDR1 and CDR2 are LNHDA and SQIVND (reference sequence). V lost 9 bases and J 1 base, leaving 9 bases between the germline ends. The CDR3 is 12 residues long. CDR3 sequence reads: CASGTKNTEAFF. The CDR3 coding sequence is TGTGCCAGCGGGACAAAGAACACTGAAGCTTTCTTT.

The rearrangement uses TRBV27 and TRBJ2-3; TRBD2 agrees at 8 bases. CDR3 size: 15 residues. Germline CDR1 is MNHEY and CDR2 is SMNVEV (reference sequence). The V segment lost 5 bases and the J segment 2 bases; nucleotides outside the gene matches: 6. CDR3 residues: CASSLGLASTDTQYF. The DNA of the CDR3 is TGTGCCAGCAGTCTTGGACTAGCTTCCACAGATACGCAGTATTTT.

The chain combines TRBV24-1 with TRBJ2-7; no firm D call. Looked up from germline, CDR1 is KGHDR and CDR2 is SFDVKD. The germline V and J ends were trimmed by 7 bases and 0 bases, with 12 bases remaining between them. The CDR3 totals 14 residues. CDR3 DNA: TGTGCCACCAGCCCCTCGGTGAACTCCTACGAGCAGTACTTC. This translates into CATSPSVNSYEQYF.

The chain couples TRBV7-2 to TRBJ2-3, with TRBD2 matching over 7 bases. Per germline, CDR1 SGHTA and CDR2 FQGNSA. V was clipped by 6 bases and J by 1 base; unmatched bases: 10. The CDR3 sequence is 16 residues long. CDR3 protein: CASSPRLADRTDTQYF. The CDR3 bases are TGTGCCAGCAGTCCACGACTAGCCGATCGCACAGATACGCAGTATTTT.

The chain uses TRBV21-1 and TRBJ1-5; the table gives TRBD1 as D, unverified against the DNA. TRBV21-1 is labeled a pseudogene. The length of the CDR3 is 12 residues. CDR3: CASGHSNQPQHF. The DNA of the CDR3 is TGTGCCAGCGGGCACAGCAATCAGCCCCAGCATTTT.

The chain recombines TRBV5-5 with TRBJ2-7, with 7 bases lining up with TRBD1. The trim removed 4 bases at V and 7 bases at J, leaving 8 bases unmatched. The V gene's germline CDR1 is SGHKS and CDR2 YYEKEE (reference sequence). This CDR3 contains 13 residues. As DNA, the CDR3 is TGTGCCAGCAGCCACCAGACAGGGTGGGAGCAGTACTTC. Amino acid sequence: CASSHQTGWEQYF.

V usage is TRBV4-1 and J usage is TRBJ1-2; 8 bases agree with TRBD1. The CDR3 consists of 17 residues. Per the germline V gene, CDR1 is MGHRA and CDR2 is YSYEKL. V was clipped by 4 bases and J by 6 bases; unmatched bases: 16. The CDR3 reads CASSRGARGQGANGYTF. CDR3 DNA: TGCGCCAGCAGCCGAGGTGCCAGGGGGCAGGGAGCAAATGGCTACACCTTC.

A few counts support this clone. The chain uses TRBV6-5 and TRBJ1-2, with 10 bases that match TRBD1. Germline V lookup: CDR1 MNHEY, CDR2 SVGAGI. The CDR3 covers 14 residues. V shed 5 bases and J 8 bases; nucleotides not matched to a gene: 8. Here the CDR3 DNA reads TGTGCCAGCAGTCCTCCGGGACAGGGGAAGGGCTACACCTTC. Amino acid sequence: CASSPPGQGKGYTF.

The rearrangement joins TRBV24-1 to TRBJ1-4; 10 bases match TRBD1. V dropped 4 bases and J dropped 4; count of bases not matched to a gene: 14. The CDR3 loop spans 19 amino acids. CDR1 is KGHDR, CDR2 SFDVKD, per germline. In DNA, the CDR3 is TGTGCCACCAGTGAGCCAGACAGGGGGCAACCGCTGTTTAATGAAAAACTGTTTTTT. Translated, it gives CATSEPDRGQPLFNEKLFF.

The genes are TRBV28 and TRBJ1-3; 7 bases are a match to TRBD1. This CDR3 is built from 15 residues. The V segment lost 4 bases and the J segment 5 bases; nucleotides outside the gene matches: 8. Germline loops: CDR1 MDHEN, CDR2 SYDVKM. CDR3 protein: CASSYPRTGRNTIYF. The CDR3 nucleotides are TGTGCCAGCAGTTACCCAAGGACAGGAAGAAACACCATATATTTT.